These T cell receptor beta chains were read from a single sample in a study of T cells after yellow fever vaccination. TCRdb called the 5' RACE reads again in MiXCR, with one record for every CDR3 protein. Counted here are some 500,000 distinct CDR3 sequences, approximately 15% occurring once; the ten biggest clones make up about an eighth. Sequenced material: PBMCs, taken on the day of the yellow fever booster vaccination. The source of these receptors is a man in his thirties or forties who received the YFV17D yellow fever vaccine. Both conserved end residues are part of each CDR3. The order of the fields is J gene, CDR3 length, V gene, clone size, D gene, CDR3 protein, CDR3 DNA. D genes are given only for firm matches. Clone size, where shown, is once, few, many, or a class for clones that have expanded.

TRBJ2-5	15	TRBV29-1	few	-	CSVIFGSGQRETQYF	TGCAGCGTAATCTTTGGGTCAGGGCAGAGGGAGACCCAGTACTTC
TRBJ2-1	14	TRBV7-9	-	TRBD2	CASSLSLAENLQFF	TGTGCCAGCAGCTTGAGCCTAGCGGAGAATTTGCAGTTCTTC
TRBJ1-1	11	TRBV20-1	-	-	CSAEGTTGAFF	TGCAGTGCTGAGGGGACGACGGGCGCTTTCTTT
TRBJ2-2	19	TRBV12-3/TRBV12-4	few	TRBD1	CASTLPRYRGARNTGELFF	TGTGCCAGCACCCTACCCAGGTACAGGGGCGCTCGGAACACCGGGGAGCTGTTTTTT
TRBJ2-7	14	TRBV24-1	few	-	CATPGLGSSYEQYF	TGTGCCACCCCAGGATTGGGAAGCTCCTACGAGCAGTACTTC
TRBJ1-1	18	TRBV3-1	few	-	CASSHPHLTSRESTEAFF	TGTGCCAGCAGCCACCCGCACCTTACCAGTAGGGAAAGCACTGAAGCTTTCTTT
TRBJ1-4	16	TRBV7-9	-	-	CASSPGVEQGNEKLFF	TGTGCCAGCAGCCCCGGGGTGGAACAGGGAAATGAAAAACTGTTTTTT
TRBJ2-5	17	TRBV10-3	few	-	CAISASPGLLLPVQKYF	TGTGCCATCAGCGCTAGTCCGGGACTCCTCCTGCCCGTCCAAAAGTACTTC
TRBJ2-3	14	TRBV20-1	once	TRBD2	CSASSSGTTDTQYF	TGCAGTGCTAGTTCTAGCGGGACCACAGATACGCAGTATTTT
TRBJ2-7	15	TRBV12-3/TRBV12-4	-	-	CASSLTGRGWDEQYF	TGTGCCAGCAGTTTAACAGGGCGGGGTTGGGACGAGCAGTACTTC
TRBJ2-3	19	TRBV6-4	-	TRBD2	CASSTSGRGGTKVRDTQYF	TGTGCCAGCAGTACATCGGGACGGGGAGGGACTAAAGTTCGAGATACGCAGTATTTT
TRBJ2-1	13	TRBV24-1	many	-	CATSDFRDYEQFF	TGTGCCACCAGTGATTTTCGGGACTATGAGCAGTTCTTC
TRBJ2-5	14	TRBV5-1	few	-	CASSGGGPLETQYF	TGCGCCAGCAGCGGCGGGGGCCCGCTAGAGACCCAGTACTTC
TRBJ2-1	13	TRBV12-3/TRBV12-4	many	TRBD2	CASSSGTSNEQFF	TGTGCCAGCAGTTCCGGGACTAGCAATGAGCAGTTCTTC
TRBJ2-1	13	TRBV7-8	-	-	CASGSGTANEQFF	TGTGCCAGCGGCTCAGGGACGGCGAATGAGCAGTTCTTC
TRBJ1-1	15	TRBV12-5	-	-	CASGRAGARSTEAFF	TGTGCTAGTGGCCGCGCGGGGGCGAGGAGCACTGAAGCTTTCTTT
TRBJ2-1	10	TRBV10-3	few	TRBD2	CAINGRPLVF	TGTGCCATCAACGGGAGGCCATTGGTCTTC
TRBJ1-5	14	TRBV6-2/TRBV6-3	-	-	CASRSLQGNQPQHF	TGTGCCAGCAGATCACTACAGGGCAATCAGCCCCAGCATTTT
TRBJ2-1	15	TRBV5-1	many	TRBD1	CASSLTGEYYNEQFF	TGCGCCAGCAGCTTGACAGGGGAGTACTACAATGAGCAGTTCTTC
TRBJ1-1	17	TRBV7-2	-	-	CASSPVNSRGSSTEAFF	TGTGCCAGCAGCCCTGTGAATAGTAGGGGGTCGAGCACTGAAGCTTTCTTT
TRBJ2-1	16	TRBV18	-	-	CASSPDVRSSYNEQFF	TGTGCCAGCTCACCCGATGTGAGGAGCTCCTACAATGAGCAGTTCTTC
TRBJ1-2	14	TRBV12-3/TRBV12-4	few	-	CASSFRTAAYGYTF	TGTGCCAGCAGTTTTAGAACGGCGGCCTATGGCTACACCTTC
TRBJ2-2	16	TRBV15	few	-	CATSTRQDSGTGELFF	TGTGCCACCAGCACCCGACAGGACTCCGGGACCGGGGAGCTGTTTTTT
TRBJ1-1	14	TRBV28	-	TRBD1	CASSPPDRVTEAFF	TGTGCCAGCAGTCCCCCCGACAGGGTGACTGAAGCTTTCTTT
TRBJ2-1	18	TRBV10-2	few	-	CASSETTLARSSYNEQFF	TGCGCCAGCAGTGAGACAACTCTAGCGAGGAGCTCCTACAATGAGCAGTTCTTC
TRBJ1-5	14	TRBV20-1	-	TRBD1	CSDTNDRADQPQHF	TGCAGTGACACGAACGACAGGGCCGATCAGCCCCAGCATTTT
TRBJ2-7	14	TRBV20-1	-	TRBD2	CSARGKAGMYEQYF	TGCAGTGCTAGAGGCAAAGCGGGAATGTACGAGCAGTACTTC
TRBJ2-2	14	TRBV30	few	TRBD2	CAWRSGGTTGELFF	TGTGCCTGGAGAAGCGGGGGCACGACCGGGGAGCTGTTTTTT
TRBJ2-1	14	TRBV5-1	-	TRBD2	CASSLATSGNEQFF	TGCGCCAGCAGCTTGGCGACTAGCGGCAATGAGCAGTTCTTC
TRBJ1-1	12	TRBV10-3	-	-	CAISEGGMEAFF	TGTGCCATCAGTGAGGGCGGAATGGAAGCTTTCTTT
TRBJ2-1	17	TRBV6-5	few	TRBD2	CASSYESAGGFKNEQFF	TGTGCCAGCAGTTACGAGTCAGCGGGAGGGTTTAAAAATGAGCAGTTCTTC
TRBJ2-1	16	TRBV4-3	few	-	CASSQETGPSYNEQFF	TGCGCCAGCAGCCAAGAAACAGGACCTTCCTACAATGAGCAGTTCTTC
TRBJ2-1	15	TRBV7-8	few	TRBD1	CASSNGTGGYNEQFF	TGTGCCAGCAGCAACGGGACAGGGGGCTACAATGAGCAGTTCTTC
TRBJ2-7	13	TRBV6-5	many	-	CAGLEGGDYEQYF	TGTGCCGGCCTCGAGGGGGGGGACTACGAGCAGTACTTC
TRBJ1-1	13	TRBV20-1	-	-	CSATERGLTEAFF	TGCAGTGCCACGGAAAGGGGGTTGACTGAAGCTTTCTTT
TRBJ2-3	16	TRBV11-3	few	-	CASSTRTGMSTDTQYF	TGTGCCAGCAGCACCCGTACCGGGATGAGCACAGATACGCAGTATTTT
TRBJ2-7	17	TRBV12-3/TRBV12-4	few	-	CASSLASGSGSSYEQYF	TGTGCCAGCAGTTTAGCCTCAGGGTCGGGGAGCTCCTACGAGCAGTACTTC
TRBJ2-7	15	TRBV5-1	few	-	CASSLPRDTVHEQYF	TGCGCCAGCAGTTTACCCCGGGACACAGTCCACGAGCAGTACTTC
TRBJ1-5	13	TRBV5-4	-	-	CASSLAPNQPQHF	TGTGCCAGCAGCTTGGCCCCCAATCAGCCCCAGCATTTT
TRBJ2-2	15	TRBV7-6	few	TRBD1	CASSSAGGVTGELFF	TGTGCCAGCAGCTCGGCAGGGGGCGTCACCGGGGAGCTGTTTTTT
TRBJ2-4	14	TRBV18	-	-	CASSPQQAKNIQYF	TGTGCCAGCTCACCACAACAGGCCAAAAACATTCAGTACTTC
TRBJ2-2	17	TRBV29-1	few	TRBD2	CSVPPLRREVQPGELFF	TGCAGCGTTCCTCCCCTGAGGCGGGAGGTCCAACCCGGGGAGCTGTTTTTT
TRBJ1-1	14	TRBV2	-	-	CASSDWDVGTEAFF	TGTGCCAGCAGTGATTGGGATGTGGGCACTGAAGCTTTCTTT
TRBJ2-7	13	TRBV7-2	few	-	CASSLGVEPVQYF	TGTGCCAGCAGCTTAGGAGTGGAGCCCGTGCAGTACTTC
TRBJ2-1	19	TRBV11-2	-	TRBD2	CASSLPGTSGRSFYNEQFF	TGTGCCAGCAGCTTACCAGGGACTAGCGGGAGGTCTTTTTACAATGAGCAGTTCTTC
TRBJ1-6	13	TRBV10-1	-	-	CASSEWGGSPLHF	TGCGCCAGCAGTGAGTGGGGAGGCTCACCCCTCCACTTT
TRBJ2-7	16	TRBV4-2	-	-	CASSQARTSRGYEQYF	TGTGCCAGCAGCCAAGCAAGGACCTCCCGGGGCTACGAGCAGTACTTC
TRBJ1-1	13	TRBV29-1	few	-	CSVEQEMNTEAFF	TGCAGCGTCGAACAGGAGATGAACACTGAAGCTTTCTTT
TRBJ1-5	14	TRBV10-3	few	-	CAIRSDKKGQPQHF	TGTGCCATCCGTTCGGACAAGAAGGGTCAGCCCCAGCATTTT
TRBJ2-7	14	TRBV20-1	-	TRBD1	CSAKSGTGRNEQYF	TGCAGTGCTAAATCGGGGACAGGGCGAAACGAGCAGTACTTC
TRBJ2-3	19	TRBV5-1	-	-	CASSPYSPDIDVSSDTQYF	TGCGCCAGCAGCCCGTACAGCCCCGACATAGACGTGTCTTCCGATACGCAGTATTTT
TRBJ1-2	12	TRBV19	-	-	CAGRDSLYGYTF	TGTGCCGGACGGGACTCTCTCTATGGCTACACCTTC
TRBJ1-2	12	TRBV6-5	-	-	CASKGSYYGYTF	TGTGCCAGCAAGGGGAGCTACTATGGCTACACCTTC
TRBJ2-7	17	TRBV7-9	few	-	CASSLIQGFGRAYEQYF	TGTGCCAGCAGCTTAATCCAGGGGTTCGGGAGAGCCTACGAGCAGTACTTC